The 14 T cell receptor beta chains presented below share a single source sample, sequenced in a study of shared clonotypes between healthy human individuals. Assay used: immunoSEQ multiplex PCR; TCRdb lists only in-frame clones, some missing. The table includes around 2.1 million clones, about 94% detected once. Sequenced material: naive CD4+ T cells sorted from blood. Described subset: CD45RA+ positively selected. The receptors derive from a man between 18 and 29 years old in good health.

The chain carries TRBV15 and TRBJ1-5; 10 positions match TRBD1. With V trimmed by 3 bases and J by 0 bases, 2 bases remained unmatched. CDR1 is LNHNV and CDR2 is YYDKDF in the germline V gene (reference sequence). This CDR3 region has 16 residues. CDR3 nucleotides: TGTGCCACCAGCAGGGGACAGGGGTATAGCAATCAGCCCCAGCATTTT. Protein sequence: CATSRGQGYSNQPQHF.

CDR3 residues: CASSRGLADEGADTQYF. For the CDR3, the DNA is TGTGCCAGCAGCCGTGGACTAGCGGACGAGGGGGCAGATACGCAGTATTTT. This chain joins TRBV11-2 and TRBJ2-3; 10 bases agree with TRBD2. The CDR3 covers 17 residues. Trimming took 5 bases from V and 4 from J; bases not matched to a gene: 12. Looked up from germline, CDR1 is SGHAT and CDR2 is FQNNGV.

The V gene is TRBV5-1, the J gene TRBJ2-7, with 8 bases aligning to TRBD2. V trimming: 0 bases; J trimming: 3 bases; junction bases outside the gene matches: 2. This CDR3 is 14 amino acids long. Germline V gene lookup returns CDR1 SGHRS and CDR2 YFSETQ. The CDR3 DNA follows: TGCGCCAGCAGCTTGGCGGGACTAGACTACGAGCAGTACTTC. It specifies CASSLAGLDYEQYF.

CDR3 sequence: CASSRGGQPYNSPLHF. Written as DNA, the CDR3 is TGCGCCAGCAGCCGGGGGGGACAGCCGTATAATTCACCCCTCCACTTT. The gene calls are TRBV5-1 and TRBJ1-6; 7 bases are shared with TRBD1. The CDR3 has 16 amino acids. The J segment lost 4 bases and the V segment lost 4 bases, leaving 8 bases of the junction unmatched. The germline gives CDR1 SGHRS, CDR2 YFSETQ.

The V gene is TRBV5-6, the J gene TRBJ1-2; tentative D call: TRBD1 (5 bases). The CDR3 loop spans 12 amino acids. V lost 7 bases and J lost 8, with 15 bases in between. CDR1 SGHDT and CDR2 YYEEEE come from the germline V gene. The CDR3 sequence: CASGRDFGGYTF. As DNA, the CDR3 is TGTGCCAGCGGCAGGGACTTCGGAGGCTACACCTTC.

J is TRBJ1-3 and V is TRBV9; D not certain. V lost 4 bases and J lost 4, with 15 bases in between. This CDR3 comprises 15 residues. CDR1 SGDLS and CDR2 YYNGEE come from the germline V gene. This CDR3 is CASSPSSSSGNTIYF. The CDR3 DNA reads TGTGCCAGCAGCCCAAGTTCGAGTTCCGGAAACACCATATATTTT. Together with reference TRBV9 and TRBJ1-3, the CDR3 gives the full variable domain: DSGVTQTPKHLITATGQRVTLRCSPRSGDLSVYWYQQSLDQGLQFLIQYYNGEERAKGNILERFSAQQFPDLHSELNLSSLELGDSALYFCASSPSSSSGNTIYFGEGSWLTVV.

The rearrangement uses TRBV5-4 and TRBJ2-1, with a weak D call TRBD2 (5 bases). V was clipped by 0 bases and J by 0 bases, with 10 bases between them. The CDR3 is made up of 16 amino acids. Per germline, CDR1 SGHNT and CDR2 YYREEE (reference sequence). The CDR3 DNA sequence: TGTGCCAGCAGCTTGGTCCCGGGGAGCTCCTACAATGAGCAGTTCTTC. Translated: CASSLVPGSSYNEQFF.

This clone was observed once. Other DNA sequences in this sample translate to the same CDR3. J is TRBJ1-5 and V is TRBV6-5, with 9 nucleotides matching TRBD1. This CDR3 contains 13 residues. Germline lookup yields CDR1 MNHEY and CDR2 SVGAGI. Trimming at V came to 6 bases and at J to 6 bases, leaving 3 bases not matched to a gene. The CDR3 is CASRGQGGQPQHF. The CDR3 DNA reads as TGTGCCAGCAGGGGACAGGGAGGTCAGCCCCAGCATTTT.

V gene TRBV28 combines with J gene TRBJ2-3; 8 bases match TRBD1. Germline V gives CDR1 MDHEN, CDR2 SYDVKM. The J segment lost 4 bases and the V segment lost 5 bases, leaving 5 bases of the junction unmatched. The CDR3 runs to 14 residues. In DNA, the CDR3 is TGTGCCAGCAGTGGCCGGACAGGGCCAGATACGCAGTATTTT. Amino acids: CASSGRTGPDTQYF.

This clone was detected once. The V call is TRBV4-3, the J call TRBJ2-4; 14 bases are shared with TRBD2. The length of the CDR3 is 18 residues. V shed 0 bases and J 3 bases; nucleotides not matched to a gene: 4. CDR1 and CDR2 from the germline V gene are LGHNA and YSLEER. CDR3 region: CASSQDPGLAGVKNIQYF. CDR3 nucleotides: TGCGCCAGCAGCCAAGATCCGGGACTAGCGGGGGTCAAAAACATTCAGTACTTC.

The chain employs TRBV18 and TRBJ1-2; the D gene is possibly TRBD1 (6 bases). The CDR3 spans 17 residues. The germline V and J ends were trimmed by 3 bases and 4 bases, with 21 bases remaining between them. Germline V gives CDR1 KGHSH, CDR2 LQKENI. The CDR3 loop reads CASSPGGGRGEFYGYTF. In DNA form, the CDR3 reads TGTGCCAGCTCACCCGGAGGGGGGCGGGGGGAGTTCTATGGCTACACCTTC.

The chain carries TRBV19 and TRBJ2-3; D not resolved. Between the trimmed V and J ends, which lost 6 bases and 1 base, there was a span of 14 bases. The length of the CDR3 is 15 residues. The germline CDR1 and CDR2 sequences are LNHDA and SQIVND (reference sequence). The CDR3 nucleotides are TGTGCCAGTAGGACCACAGTATTTGGCACAGATACGCAGTATTTT. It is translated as CASRTTVFGTDTQYF.

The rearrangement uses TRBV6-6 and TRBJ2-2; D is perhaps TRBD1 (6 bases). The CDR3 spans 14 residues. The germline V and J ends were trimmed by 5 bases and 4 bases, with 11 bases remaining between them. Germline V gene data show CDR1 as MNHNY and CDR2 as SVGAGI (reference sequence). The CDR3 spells CASSAGQPTGELFF. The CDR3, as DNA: TGTGCCAGCAGTGCCGGACAGCCCACCGGGGAGCTGTTTTTT.

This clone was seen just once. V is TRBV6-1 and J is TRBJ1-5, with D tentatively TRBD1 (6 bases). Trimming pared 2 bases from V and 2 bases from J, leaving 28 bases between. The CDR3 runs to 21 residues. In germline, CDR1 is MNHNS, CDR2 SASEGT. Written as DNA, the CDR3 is TGTGCCAGCAGTGAAAATTTTTGGGGATTTGGGGGGCTAGAAGGCAATCAGCCCCAGCATTTT. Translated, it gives CASSENFWGFGGLEGNQPQHF.